This section outlines one T cell receptor beta chain sequence together with its context. Its antigen remains undetermined. The CDR3 starts with the cysteine, ends with the phenylalanine, and has 16 residues. A DNA sequence was not provided. CDR1 SQVTM and CDR2 ANQGSEA were looked up in the germline V gene. The source of the sample is a study of CXCR3-negative and CXCR3-positive naive CD8 T cells (dated by TCRdb to the late 2010s). For the wider study: In total, some 130 million TRB reads were obtained, or roughly 1.5 +/- 0.3 million reads per library. For the TRBV-TRBJ cluster analysis, the naive subsets came from 5 donors, while the memory cells came from 3 donors. The diversity and physicochemical repertoire analyses included some 11 donors pooled from two independent experiments.

Broader findings and caveats from the paper: Because surface CD5, which has been linked to self-reactivity in mice, was comparable between naive subsets, TCR interaction strength was also inferred from TRB CDR3 physicochemical properties. TRB CDR3s from CXCR3-positive naive cells showed higher hydrophobicity (lower Kidera factor 4), lower energy, and higher strength and volume indices than CXCR3-negative naive cells. Naive CXCR3-negative and CXCR3-positive cells from the same donor showed similar TRBV-TRBJ usage, whereas memory cells showed distinct patterns. Both naive subsets had comparably high repertoire diversity, while memory CD8+ T cells had much lower repertoire diversity. CXCR3 expression partially decreased after cryopreservation, so most assays used freshly isolated PBMCs.

For every CD8+ T cell subset, 250,000 to 300,000 cells were flow-sorted straight into RLT lysis buffer, and each subset was sorted in triplicate. To keep memory contaminants out, a stringent definition of naive CD8+ T cells was applied: CD45RO-CCR7+CD27+CD95-. Peripheral blood mononuclear cells were isolated from buffy coats by standard density gradient centrifugation. Naive CXCR3-negative and CXCR3-positive CD8+ T cells were flow-sorted using a FACSAria III. Total RNA was extracted from sorted cells with an RNeasy Mini Kit. Reads for this sample came from a NextSeq 550. The Human TCR Profiling Kit (MiLaboratory) was used to prepare UMI-labeled 5' RACE TRB cDNA libraries. cDNA synthesis used the entire amount of extracted RNA, and PCR amplification then used the entire amount of cDNA produced. Libraries were prepared in parallel with an identical number of PCR cycles. In the original analysis: About 54,000 +/- 9,700 unique UMI-labeled TRB cDNA molecules per library were extracted with MIGEC and MiXCR, with at least two reads per UMI required. Each library averaged around 42,000 +/- 9,900 functional in-frame TRB CDR3 nucleotide clonotypes without stop codons. After downsampling to 5000 UMI-labeled TRB molecules per sample, diversity metrics such as normalized Shannon-Wiener and Chao1 were calculated in VDJtools. Clonotype-size-weighted physicochemical properties of the central five CDR3 residues (interaction energy, strength, volume and Kidera factor 4) were computed in VDJtools. TCRdb reprocessed the reads, so every CDR3 protein sequence counts as one entry and DNA is not shown. The V and J calls and clone size are TCRdb's, not the authors'. This sample's records show approximately 24,000 distinct CDR3 sequences. Of the sample, about 3% falls within the top ten clones.

Sequenced input: naive CXCR3- CD8+ T cells from blood. In the paper's terms, the cell subset or site label means: CD45RO-CCR7+CD27+CD95- naive CD8+ T cells lacking CXCR3 (TNR3-). The rearranged chain carries TRBV29-1 and TRBJ2-1. The receptor comes from a human donor in good health. Some clones in this sample may be carry-over from other donors' samples. The CDR3 here reads CSVELTEAVTYNEQFF.